Each of the 2 T cell receptor beta chains below was sequenced from the same sample in a study of response to subunit inactivated influenza vaccine. MiXCR was run by TCRdb on the RT-PCR reads, yielding one entry per CDR3 protein. The sample has 500,000 to 600,000 distinct CDR3 sequences, 12% to 15% seen once. This specimen consisted of PBMCs from blood, obtained 12 days after vaccination. The receptors stem from a man aged 50 or older who received an inactivated influenza vaccine.

The rearrangement uses TRBV7-8 and TRBJ1-4; the match to TRBD1 covers 9 bases. V trimming: 5 bases; J trimming: 3 bases; junction bases outside the gene matches: 4. CDR3 length: 15 amino acids. Germline assignment: CDR1 SGHVS and CDR2 FQNEAQ. CDR3 DNA: TGTGCCAGCAGCATAGGACAGGGGCCTAATGAAAAACTGTTTTTT. Translated, it gives CASSIGQGPNEKLFF.

The J gene is TRBJ2-7, the V gene TRBV6-1; TRBD1 agrees at 9 bases. The CDR3 is 13 amino acids. Looked up from germline, CDR1 is MNHNS and CDR2 is SASEGT. After removal of 5 bases from V and 3 bases from J, the junction contained 2 bases not matched to a gene. As DNA, the CDR3 is TGTGCCAGCAGTAAGGGACAGGGCTACGAGCAGTACTTC. It specifies CASSKGQGYEQYF.